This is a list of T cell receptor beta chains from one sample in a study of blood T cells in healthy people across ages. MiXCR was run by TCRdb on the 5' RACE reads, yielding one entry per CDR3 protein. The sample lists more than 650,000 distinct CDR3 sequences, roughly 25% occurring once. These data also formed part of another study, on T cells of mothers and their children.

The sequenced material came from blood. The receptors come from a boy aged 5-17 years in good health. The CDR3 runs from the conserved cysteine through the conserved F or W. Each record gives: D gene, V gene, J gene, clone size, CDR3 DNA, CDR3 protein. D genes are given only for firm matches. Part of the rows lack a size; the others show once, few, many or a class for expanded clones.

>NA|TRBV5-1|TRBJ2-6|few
TGCGCCAGCAGCTCGGACGCGAGCTCTGGGGCCAACGTCCTGACTTTC
CASSSDASSGANVLTF
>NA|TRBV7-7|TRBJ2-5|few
TGTGCCAGCAGACACCATCTCGGAGCGTCTTTACAAGAGACCCAGTACTTC
CASRHHLGASLQETQYF
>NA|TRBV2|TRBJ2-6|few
TGTGCCAGCAGGGACAGTCTCTCCGGGGCCAACGTCCTGACTTTC
CASRDSLSGANVLTF
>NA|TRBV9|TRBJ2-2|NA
TGTGCCAGCAGCGTAACCCCAGAGGGCACCGGGGAGCTGTTTTTT
CASSVTPEGTGELFF
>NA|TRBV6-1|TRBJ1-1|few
TGTGCCAGCAGCGATAGGAGGGTGAACACTGAAGCTTTCTTT
CASSDRRVNTEAFF
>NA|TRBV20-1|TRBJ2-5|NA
TGCAGTGCTAGAGGCACCCCGACCCGAGAGACCCAGTACTTC
CSARGTPTRETQYF
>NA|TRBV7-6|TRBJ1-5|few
TGTGCCAGCAGCTTAGAAAGAAATCAGCCCCAGCATTTT
CASSLERNQPQHF
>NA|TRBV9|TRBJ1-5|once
TGTGCCAGCAGCGTTCACGTGGGGGGGCAGCCCCAGCATTTT
CASSVHVGGQPQHF
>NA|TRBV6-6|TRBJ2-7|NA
TGTGCCAGCAGTTATTCAGGGGCACCCTACGAGCAGTACTTC
CASSYSGAPYEQYF
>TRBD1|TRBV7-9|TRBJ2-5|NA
TGTGCCAGCAGCCTAGTGACAGGGGGCATAGAGACCCAGTACTTC
CASSLVTGGIETQYF
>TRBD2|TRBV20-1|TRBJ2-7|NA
TGCAGTGCTAGAGACCTGACTAGCGGCTACGAGCAGTACTTC
CSARDLTSGYEQYF
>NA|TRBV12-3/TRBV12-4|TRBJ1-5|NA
TGTGCCAGCAGTACTGGACGGAGCAATCAGCCCCAGCATTTT
CASSTGRSNQPQHF
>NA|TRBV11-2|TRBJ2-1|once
TGTGCCAGCAGCTTAGTGCCGGGGGCCCGGGGAAATGAGCAGTTCTTC
CASSLVPGARGNEQFF
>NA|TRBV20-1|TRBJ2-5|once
TGCAGTGCTAGCCTTGGTGGGGGAGAGACCCAGTACTTC
CSASLGGGETQYF
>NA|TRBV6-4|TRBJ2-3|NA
TGTGCCAGCAGTGACGGTTTGGCGGATACGCAGTATTTT
CASSDGLADTQYF
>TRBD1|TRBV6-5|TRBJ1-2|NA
TGTGCCAGCAGTTACTCGGGACAGGGCAGGGGCTATGGCTACACCTTC
CASSYSGQGRGYGYTF
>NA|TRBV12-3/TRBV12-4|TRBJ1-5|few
TGTGCCAGCAGTTTCCAGGGGCTTCAGCCCCAGCATTTT
CASSFQGLQPQHF
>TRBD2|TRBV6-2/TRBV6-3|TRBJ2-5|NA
TGTGCCACTGCAATACTAGCGAACGAACGACAGACCCAGTACTTC
CATAILANERQTQYF
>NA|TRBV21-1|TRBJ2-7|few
TGTGCCAGCAGCAAAGGTTGGCAGGGCATGGCCGAGCAGTACTTC
CASSKGWQGMAEQYF
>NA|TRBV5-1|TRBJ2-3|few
TGCGCCAGCAGCTTGGCTTATACGGGACTTCCTACGCAGTATTTT
CASSLAYTGLPTQYF
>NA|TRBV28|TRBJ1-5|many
TGTGCCAGCAGTTTCAAAGGGTGGGGCAATCAGCCCCAGCATTTT
CASSFKGWGNQPQHF
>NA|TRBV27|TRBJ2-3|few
TGTGCCAGCAGAGCCTCTGGATCCACAGATACGCAGTATTTT
CASRASGSTDTQYF
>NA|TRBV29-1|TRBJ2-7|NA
TGCAGCGTTACTTCCCAGCCCTACGAGCAGTACTTC
CSVTSQPYEQYF